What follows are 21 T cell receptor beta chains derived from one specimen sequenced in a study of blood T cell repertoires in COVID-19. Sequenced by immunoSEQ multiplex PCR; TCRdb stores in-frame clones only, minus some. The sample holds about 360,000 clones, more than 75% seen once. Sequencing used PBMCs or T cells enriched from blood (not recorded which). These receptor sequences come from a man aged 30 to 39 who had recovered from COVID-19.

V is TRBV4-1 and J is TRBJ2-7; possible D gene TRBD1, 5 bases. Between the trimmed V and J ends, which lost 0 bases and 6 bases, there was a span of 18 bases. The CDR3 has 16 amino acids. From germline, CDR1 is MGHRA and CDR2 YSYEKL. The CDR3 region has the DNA TGCGCCAGCAGCCAAGATCCATGGCAGGGAATAGGCGAGCAGTACTTC. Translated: CASSQDPWQGIGEQYF.

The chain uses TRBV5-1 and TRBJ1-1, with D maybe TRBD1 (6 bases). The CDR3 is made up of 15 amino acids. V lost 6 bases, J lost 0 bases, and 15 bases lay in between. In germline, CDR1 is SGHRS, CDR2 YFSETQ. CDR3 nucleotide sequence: TGCGCCAGCACCCGGGGGGCCGGAATGAACACTGAAGCTTTCTTT. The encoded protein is CASTRGAGMNTEAFF.

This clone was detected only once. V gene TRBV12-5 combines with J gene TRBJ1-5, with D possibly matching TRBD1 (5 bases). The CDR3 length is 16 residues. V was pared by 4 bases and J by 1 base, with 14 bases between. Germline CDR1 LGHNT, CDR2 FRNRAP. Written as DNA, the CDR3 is TGTGCTAGTGGTTATTTGACAGCACAAAGCAATCAGCCCCAGCATTTT. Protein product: CASGYLTAQSNQPQHF.

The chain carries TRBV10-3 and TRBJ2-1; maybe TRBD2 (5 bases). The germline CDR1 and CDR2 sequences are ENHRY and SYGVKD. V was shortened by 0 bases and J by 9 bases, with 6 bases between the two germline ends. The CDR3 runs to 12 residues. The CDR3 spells CAISESGSEQFF. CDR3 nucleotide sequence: TGTGCCATCAGTGAGTCGGGGAGTGAGCAGTTCTTC.

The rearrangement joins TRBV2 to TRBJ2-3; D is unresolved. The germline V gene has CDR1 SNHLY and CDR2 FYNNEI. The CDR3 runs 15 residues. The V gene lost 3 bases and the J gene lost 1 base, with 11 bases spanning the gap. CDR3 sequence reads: CASSDSRFRTDTQYF. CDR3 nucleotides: TGTGCCAGCAGTGATTCGCGATTTCGCACAGATACGCAGTATTTT.

CDR3 sequence reads: CASSQVGTGGTEQYF. The CDR3 DNA follows: TGTGCCAGCAGCCAAGTAGGGACAGGGGGAACCGAGCAGTACTTC. V gene TRBV3-1 (or the pseudogene TRBV3-2) combines with J gene TRBJ2-7; 11 bases agree with TRBD1. The J segment lost 6 bases and the V segment lost 1 base, leaving 5 bases of the junction unmatched. This CDR3 comprises 15 residues. Germline CDR1 reads LGHDT; CDR2 reads YNNKEL (reference sequence).

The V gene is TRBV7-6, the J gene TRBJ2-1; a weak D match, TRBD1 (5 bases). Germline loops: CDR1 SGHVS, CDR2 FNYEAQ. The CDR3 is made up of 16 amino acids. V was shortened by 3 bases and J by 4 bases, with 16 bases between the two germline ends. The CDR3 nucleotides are TGTGCCAGCAGCTTTGGTCAGGCAGGGCCATACAATGAGCAGTTCTTC. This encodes CASSFGQAGPYNEQFF.

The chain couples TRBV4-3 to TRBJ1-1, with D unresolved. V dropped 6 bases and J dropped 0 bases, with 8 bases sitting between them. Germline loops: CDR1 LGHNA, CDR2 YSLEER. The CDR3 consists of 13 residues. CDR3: CASRRDLNTEAFF. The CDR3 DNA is TGCGCCAGCAGAAGAGACTTGAACACTGAAGCTTTCTTT.

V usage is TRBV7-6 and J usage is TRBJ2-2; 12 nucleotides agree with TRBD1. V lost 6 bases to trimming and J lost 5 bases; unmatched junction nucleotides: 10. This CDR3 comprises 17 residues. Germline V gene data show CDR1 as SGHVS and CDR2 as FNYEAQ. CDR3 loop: CASRSPGQGAGTGELFF. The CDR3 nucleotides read TGTGCCAGCAGATCACCGGGACAGGGGGCCGGAACCGGGGAGCTGTTTTTT. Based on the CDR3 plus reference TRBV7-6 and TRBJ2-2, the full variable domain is GAGVSQSPRYKVTKRGQDVALRCDPISGHVSLYWYRQALGQGPEFLTYFNYEAQQDKSGLPNDRFSAERPEGSISTLTIQRTEQRDSAMYRCASRSPGQGAGTGELFFGEGSRLTVL.

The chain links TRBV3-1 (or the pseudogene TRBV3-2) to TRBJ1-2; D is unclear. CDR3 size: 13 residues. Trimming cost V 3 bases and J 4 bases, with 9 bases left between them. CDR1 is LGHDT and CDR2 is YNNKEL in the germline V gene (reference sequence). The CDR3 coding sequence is TGTGCCAGCAGCCAGATTCGGGGCTATGGCTACACCTTC. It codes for CASSQIRGYGYTF.

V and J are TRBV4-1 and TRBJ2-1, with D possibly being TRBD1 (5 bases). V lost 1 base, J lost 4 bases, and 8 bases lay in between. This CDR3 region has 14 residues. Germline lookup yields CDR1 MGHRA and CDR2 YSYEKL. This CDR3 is CASSQGGSYNEQFF. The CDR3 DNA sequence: TGCGCCAGCAGCCAAGGGGGCTCTTACAATGAGCAGTTCTTC.

The CDR3 region is CAIITGGRSNEQFF. The CDR3 DNA reads TGCGCCATCATTACAGGTGGGCGTAGCAATGAGCAGTTCTTC. The chain carries TRBV23-1 and TRBJ2-1; a possible D gene is TRBD1 (5 bases). TRBV23-1 is assigned to the ORF class and has an uncertain function. The V gene lost 10 bases and the J gene lost 6 bases, with 19 bases spanning the gap. The CDR3 has 14 amino acids.

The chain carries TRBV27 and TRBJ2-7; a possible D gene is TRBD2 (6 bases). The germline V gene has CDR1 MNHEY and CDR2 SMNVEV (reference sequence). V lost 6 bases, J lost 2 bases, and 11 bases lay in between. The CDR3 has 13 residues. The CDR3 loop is CASSVPGAYEQYF. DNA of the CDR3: TGTGCCAGCAGCGTTCCGGGAGCCTACGAGCAGTACTTC.

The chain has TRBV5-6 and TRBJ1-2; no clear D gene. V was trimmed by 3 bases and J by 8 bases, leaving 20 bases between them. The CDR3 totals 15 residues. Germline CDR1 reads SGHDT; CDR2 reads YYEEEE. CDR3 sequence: CASSWAGGEGSGYTF. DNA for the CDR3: TGTGCCAGCAGCTGGGCCGGCGGGGAGGGCAGCGGCTACACCTTC. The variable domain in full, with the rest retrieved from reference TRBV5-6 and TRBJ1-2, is DAGVTQSPTHLIKTRGQQVTLRCSPKSGHDTVSWYQQALGQGPQFIFQYYEEEERQRGNFPDRFSGHQFPNYSSELNVNALLLGDSALYLCASSWAGGEGSGYTFGSGTRLTVV.

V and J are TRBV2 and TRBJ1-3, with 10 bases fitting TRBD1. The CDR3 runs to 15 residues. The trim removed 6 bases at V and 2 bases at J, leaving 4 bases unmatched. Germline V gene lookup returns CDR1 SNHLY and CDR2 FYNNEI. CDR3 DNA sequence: TGTGCCAGCAGGGGACAGGGGATAGCTGGAAACACCATATATTTT. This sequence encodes CASRGQGIAGNTIYF.

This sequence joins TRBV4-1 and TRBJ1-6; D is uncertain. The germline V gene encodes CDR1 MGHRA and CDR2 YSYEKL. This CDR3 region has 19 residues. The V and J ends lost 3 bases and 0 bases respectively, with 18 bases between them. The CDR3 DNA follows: TGCGCCAGCAGCCAGGAGCCCCTTAGTTGGGTCTCCTATAATTCACCCCTCCACTTT. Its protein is CASSQEPLSWVSYNSPLHF.

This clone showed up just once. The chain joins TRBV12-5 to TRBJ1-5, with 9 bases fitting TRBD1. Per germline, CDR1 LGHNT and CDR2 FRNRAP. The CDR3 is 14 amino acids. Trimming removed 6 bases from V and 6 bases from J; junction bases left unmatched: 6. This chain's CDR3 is CASGRDRVGQPQHF. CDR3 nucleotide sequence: TGTGCTAGTGGGCGGGACAGGGTAGGTCAGCCCCAGCATTTT. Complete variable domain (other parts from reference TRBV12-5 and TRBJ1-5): DARVTQTPRHKVTEMGQEVTMRCQPILGHNTVFWYRQTMMQGLELLAYFRNRAPLDDSGMPKDRFSAEMPDATLATLKIQPSEPRDSAVYFCASGRDRVGQPQHFGDGTRLSIL.

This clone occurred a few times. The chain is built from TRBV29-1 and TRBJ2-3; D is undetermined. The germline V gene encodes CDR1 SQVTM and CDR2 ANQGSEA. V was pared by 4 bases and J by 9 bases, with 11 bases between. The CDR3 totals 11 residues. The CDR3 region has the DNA TGCAGCGTTGTGACACAGCCCACGCAGTATTTT. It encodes CSVVTQPTQYF.

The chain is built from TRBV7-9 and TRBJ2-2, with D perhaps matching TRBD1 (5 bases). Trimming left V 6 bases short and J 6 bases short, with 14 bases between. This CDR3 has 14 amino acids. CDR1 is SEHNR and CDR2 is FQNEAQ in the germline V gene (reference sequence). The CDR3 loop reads CASSFGRAAGELFF. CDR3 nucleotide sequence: TGTGCCAGCAGTTTCGGCAGGGCGGCCGGGGAGCTGTTTTTT. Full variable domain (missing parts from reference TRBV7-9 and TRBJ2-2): DTGVSQNPRHKITKRGQNVTFRCDPISEHNRLYWYRQTLGQGPEFLTYFQNEAQLEKSRLLSDRFSAERPKGSFSTLEIQRTEQGDSAMYLCASSFGRAAGELFFGEGSRLTVL.

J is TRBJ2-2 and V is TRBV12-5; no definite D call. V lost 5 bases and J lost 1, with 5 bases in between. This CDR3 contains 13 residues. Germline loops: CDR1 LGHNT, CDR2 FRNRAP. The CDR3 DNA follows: TGTGCTAGTGGTCTCTTGAACACCGGGGAGCTGTTTTTT. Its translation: CASGLLNTGELFF.

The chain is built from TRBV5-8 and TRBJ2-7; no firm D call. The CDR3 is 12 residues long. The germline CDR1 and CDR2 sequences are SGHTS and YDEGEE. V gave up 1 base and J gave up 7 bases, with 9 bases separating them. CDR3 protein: CASSLRFGEQYF. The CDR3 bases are TGTGCCAGCAGCTTGCGTTTCGGGGAGCAGTACTTC.